This TCR beta chain appears in the sequencing data of a study of control samples from healthy donors and cancer patients. TCRdb keeps only in-frame clones here, not all; method: immunoSEQ multiplex PCR. The table lists roughly 400,000 clones, 90% of them singletons. The CDR3 spans 15 residues. The germline CDR1 and CDR2 sequences are MNHEY and SVGEGT. With 3 bases removed from V and 0 bases from J, the gap between germline ends came to 10 bases. The source of this sequence is a man aged 35 to 55 with head and neck cancer. The material sequenced was PBMCs. The chain carries TRBV6-2 or TRBV6-3 and TRBJ2-3; no definite D call. CDR3 amino acids: CASSYNLRSTDTQYF. CDR3 DNA: TGTGCCAGCAGTTATAACCTCCGGAGCACAGATACGCAGTATTTT.